Each of the 16 T cell receptor beta chains below was sequenced from the same sample in a study of beta chain features in type 1 diabetes. As every portion of the isolated RNA was reverse transcribed, the sequencing read expressed TCRB transcripts. Generated by immunoSEQ multiplex PCR, the TCRdb table keeps only in-frame clones and is missing some. The data hold about 180,000 clones, with about 13% observed a single time. Input material: central memory CD4+ T cells from blood. The receptor source for this set is a woman aged 18-30 years in good health.

The chain uses TRBV7-2 and TRBJ2-7, with D unresolved. Germline CDR1 is SGHTA and CDR2 is FQGNSA. Trimming cost V 5 bases and J 6 bases, with 11 bases left between them. The CDR3 runs 12 residues. CDR3 coding DNA: TGTGCCAGCAGCCCCCCTCCGGGCGAGCAGTACTTC. Translated, it gives CASSPPPGEQYF.

DNA of the CDR3: TGTGCCAGCAGCGCCGGGGACAGGGGGCGATTAAAGGAGCAGTACTTC. Residues: CASSAGDRGRLKEQYF. This sequence joins TRBV7-8 and TRBJ2-7; 12 positions agree with TRBD1. V lost 5 bases and J lost 7; bases outside the gene matches: 12. This CDR3 is 16 amino acids long. Germline V lookup: CDR1 SGHVS, CDR2 FQNEAQ. The variable domain in full, completed from reference TRBV7-8 and TRBJ2-7, reads GAGVSQSPRYKVAKRGQDVALRCDPISGHVSLFWYQQALGQGPEFLTYFQNEAQLDKSGLPSDRFFAERPEGSVSTLKIQRTQQEDSAVYLCASSAGDRGRLKEQYFGPGTRLTVT.

This clone was seen a few times. CDR3: CASSLRGYGNQPQHF. The CDR3 nucleotides read TGTGCCAGCAGCTTGAGGGGGTATGGCAATCAGCCCCAGCATTTT. V and J are TRBV7-8 and TRBJ1-5; D possibly corresponds to TRBD1 (6 bases). Trimming left V 3 bases short and J 2 bases short, with 11 bases between. Germline V gene lookup returns CDR1 SGHVS and CDR2 FQNEAQ. The CDR3 has 15 residues.

This clone has only a few counts. The chain has TRBV7-2 and TRBJ1-1, with 10 bases aligning to TRBD1. V trimming: 2 bases; J trimming: 4 bases; junction bases outside the gene matches: 10. Germline lookup yields CDR1 SGHTA and CDR2 FQGNSA. The CDR3 extends over 17 amino acids. CDR3 bases: TGTGCCAGCAGCTTATTTCAGACAGGGGGCGGAGGCACTGAAGCTTTCTTT. It codes for CASSLFQTGGGGTEAFF.

The chain couples TRBV9 to TRBJ2-2, with 7 bases lining up with TRBD1. Germline CDR1 reads SGDLS; CDR2 reads YYNGEE. Germline trimming cut 4 bases from V and 4 bases from J; bases unmatched to any gene: 4. This CDR3 contains 14 residues. Written as DNA, the CDR3 is TGTGCCAGCAGCCAGGGACAGACCACCGGGGAGCTGTTTTTT. It codes for CASSQGQTTGELFF.

Worth noting for this clone: A read error may account for a junction end that differs from germline. The rearrangement uses TRBV7-2 and TRBJ2-7; TRBD2 might be the D (6 bases). The germline V gene encodes CDR1 SGHTA and CDR2 FQGNSA. The CDR3 loop spans 14 amino acids. CDR3 DNA sequence: TGTGCCAGCAGCCCCCCCGGGGGTAGCTACAAGCAGTACTTC. This encodes CASSPPGGSYKQYF.

The J gene is TRBJ1-2, the V gene TRBV15, with 8 nucleotides matching TRBD1. Germline V CDR1 and CDR2: LNHNV, YYDKDF (reference sequence). The length of the CDR3 is 17 residues. The junction had 10 bases not matched to a gene; V was cut back by 1 base and J by 3 bases. The CDR3 sequence is CATSRGRPGGADYGYTF. The CDR3 DNA reads TGTGCCACCAGCAGAGGTAGACCAGGGGGCGCGGACTATGGCTACACCTTC.

This clone turned up a few times. CDR3 bases: TGTGCCAGCAGTGTACTGAGGACAAGACGATACAATGAGCAGTTCTTC. Residues: CASSVLRTRRYNEQFF. The chain couples TRBV27 to TRBJ2-1; possible D gene TRBD1, 5 bases. This CDR3 has 16 residues. Between the trimmed V and J ends, which lost 5 bases and 4 bases, there was a span of 18 bases. Germline V gene lookup returns CDR1 MNHEY and CDR2 SMNVEV (reference sequence).

V gene TRBV19 combines with J gene TRBJ2-7, with D maybe TRBD1 (5 bases). V was trimmed by 5 bases and J by 2 bases, leaving 10 bases between them. The length of the CDR3 is 13 residues. Germline V gene lookup returns CDR1 LNHDA and CDR2 SQIVND (reference sequence). CDR3 nucleotides: TGTGCCAGTAGTCAGACAGCTACCTACGAGCAGTACTTC. This sequence encodes CASSQTATYEQYF. Full variable domain (remainder filled in from reference TRBV19 and TRBJ2-7): DGGITQSPKYLFRKEGQNVTLSCEQNLNHDAMYWYRQDPGQGLRLIYYSQIVNDFQKGDIAEGYSVSREKKESFPLTVTSAQKNPTAFYLCASSQTATYEQYFGPGTRLTVT.

The chain links TRBV9 to TRBJ2-1, with 8 bases lining up with TRBD2. The V gene end was trimmed by 0 bases and the J gene end by 7 bases; junction bases not matched to a gene: 9. The CDR3 runs 16 residues. Germline V lookup: CDR1 SGDLS, CDR2 YYNGEE. CDR3 in amino acids: CASSVATSGRANEQFF. CDR3 nucleotides: TGTGCCAGCAGCGTAGCTACCAGCGGGAGAGCAAATGAGCAGTTCTTC.

The genes are TRBV7-9 and TRBJ2-3; TRBD2 aligns across 11 bases. With 5 bases clipped from V and 6 bases from J, the junction kept 10 bases outside the gene matches. The CDR3 runs to 16 residues. The germline V gene has CDR1 SEHNR and CDR2 FQNEAQ (reference sequence). CDR3 sequence: CASSPTSGSRPDTQYF. CDR3 nucleotides: TGTGCCAGCAGCCCAACTAGCGGGAGTCGTCCTGATACGCAGTATTTT.

The chain couples TRBV6-5 to TRBJ2-4, with TRBD1 as a possible D gene (6 bases). This CDR3 has 13 residues. The V gene lost 6 bases and the J gene lost 9 bases, with 15 bases spanning the gap. Germline CDR1 reads MNHEY; CDR2 reads SVGAGI. CDR3 DNA: TGTGCCAGCAGCCAGGGGACCTTTGGCATTCAGTACTTC. Protein product: CASSQGTFGIQYF.

V is TRBV21-1 and J is TRBJ2-7; the D call of TRBD2 is as the table states it, not checked on the DNA. TRBV21-1 is reported as a pseudogene. CDR3 length: 19 residues. The CDR3 coding sequence is TGTGCCAGCAGCAAAGAGGAGAACGGACGGGAGACAAGCTCCTACGAGCAGTACTTC. Translation gives CASSKEENGRETSSYEQYF.

V is TRBV6-5 and J is TRBJ2-5; 7 bases align to TRBD2. Germline CDR1 reads MNHEY; CDR2 reads SVGAGI. After removal of 7 bases from V and 6 bases from J, the junction contained 11 bases not matched to a gene. This CDR3 has 14 residues. In DNA, the CDR3 is TGTGCCAGCACGGGGGGAGGACGGGCAAAGACCCAGTACTTC. Its protein product is CASTGGGRAKTQYF.

This clone came up a few times. The rearrangement joins TRBV10-2 to TRBJ1-2, with TRBD1 matching over 12 bases. J was trimmed by 8 bases and V by 6 bases; bases with no gene match: 10. The CDR3 consists of 15 residues. Germline V gene sequence: CDR1 WSHSY, CDR2 SAAADI. CDR3 sequence (DNA): TGCGCCAGCAGGTCAACCGGGACAGGGGGCCGGGGCTACACCTTC. Its translation: CASRSTGTGGRGYTF.

The chain recombines TRBV6-1 with TRBJ1-3; D uncertain. With 3 bases removed from V and 0 bases from J, the gap between germline ends came to 6 bases. Germline CDR1 MNHNS, CDR2 SASEGT. The length of the CDR3 is 14 residues. In DNA form, the CDR3 reads TGTGCCAGCAGTGACCTTTTCTCTGGAAACACCATATATTTT. Residues: CASSDLFSGNTIYF.